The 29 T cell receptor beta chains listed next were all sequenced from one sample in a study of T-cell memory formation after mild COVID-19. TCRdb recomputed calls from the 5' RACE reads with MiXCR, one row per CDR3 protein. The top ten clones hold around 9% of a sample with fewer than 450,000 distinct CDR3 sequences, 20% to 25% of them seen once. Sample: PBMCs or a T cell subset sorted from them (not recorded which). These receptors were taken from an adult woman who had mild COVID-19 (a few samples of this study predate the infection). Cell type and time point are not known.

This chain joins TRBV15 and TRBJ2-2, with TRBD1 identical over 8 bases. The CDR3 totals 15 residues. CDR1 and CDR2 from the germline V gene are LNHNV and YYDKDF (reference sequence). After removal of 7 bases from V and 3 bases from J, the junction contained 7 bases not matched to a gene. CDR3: CATKAGGEYTGELFF. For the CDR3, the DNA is TGTGCCACCAAGGCAGGGGGCGAATACACCGGGGAGCTGTTTTTT.

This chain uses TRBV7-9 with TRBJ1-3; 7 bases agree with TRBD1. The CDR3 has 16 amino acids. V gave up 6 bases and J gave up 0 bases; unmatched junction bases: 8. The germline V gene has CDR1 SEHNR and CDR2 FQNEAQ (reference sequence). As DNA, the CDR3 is TGTGCCAGCAGTCATTGGACAGGCCCCTCTGGAAACACCATATATTTT. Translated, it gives CASSHWTGPSGNTIYF.

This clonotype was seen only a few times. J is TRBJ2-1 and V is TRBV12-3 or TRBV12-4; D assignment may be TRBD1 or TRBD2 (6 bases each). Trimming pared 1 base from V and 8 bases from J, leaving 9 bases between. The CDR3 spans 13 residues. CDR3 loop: CASSLEGGDEQFF. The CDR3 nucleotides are TGTGCCAGCAGTTTAGAGGGGGGCGATGAGCAGTTCTTC.

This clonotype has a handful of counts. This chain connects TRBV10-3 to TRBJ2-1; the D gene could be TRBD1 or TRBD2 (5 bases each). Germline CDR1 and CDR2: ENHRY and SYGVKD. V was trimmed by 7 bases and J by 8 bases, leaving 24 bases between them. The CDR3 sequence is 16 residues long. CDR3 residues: CAIIPVSGREGDEQFF. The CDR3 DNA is TGTGCCATCATTCCAGTGTCGGGACGGGAAGGGGATGAGCAGTTCTTC.

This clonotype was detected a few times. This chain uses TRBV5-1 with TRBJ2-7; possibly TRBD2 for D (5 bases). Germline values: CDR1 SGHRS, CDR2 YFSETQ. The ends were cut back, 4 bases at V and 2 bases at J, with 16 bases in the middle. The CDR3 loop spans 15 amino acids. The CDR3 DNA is TGCGCCAGCAGCCATACTCTCAACGGGGCCTACGAGCAGTACTTC. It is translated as CASSHTLNGAYEQYF. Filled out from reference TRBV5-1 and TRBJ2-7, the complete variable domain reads KAGVTQTPRYLIKTRGQQVTLSCSPISGHRSVSWYQQTPGQGLQFLFEYFSETQRNKGNFPGRFSGRQFSNSRSEMNVSTLELGDSALYLCASSHTLNGAYEQYFGPGTRLTVT.

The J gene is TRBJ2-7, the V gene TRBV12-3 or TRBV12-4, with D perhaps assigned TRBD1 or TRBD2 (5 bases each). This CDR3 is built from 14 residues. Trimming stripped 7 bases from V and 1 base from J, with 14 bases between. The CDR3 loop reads CASTKAAGSYEQYF. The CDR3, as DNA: TGTGCCAGCACCAAAGCGGCAGGGTCCTACGAGCAGTACTTC.

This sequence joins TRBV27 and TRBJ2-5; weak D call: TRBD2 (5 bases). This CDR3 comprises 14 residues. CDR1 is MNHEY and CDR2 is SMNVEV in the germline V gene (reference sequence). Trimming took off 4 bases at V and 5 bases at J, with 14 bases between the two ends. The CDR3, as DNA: TGTGCCAGCAGTTCAGGACTCAAATGGGAGACCCAGTACTTC. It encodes CASSSGLKWETQYF.

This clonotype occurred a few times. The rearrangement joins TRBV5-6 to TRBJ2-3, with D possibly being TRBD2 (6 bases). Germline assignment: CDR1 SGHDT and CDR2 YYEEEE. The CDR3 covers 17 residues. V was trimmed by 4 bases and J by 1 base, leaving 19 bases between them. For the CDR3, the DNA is TGTGCCAGCAGCGTGGGGACTTCTTCACGGGGCACAGATACGCAGTATTTT. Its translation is CASSVGTSSRGTDTQYF.

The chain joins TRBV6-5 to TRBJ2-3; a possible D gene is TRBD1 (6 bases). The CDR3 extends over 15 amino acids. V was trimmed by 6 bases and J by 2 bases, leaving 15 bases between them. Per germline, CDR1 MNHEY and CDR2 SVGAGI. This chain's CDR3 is CASRQTGQFTDTQYF. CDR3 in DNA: TGTGCCAGCAGACAGACCGGACAGTTCACAGATACGCAGTATTTT.

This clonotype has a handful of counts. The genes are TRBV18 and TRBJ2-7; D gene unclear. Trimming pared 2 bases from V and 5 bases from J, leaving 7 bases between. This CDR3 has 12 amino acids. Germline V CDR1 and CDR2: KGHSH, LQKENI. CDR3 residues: CASSPGPNEQYF. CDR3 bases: TGTGCCAGCTCACCAGGGCCCAACGAGCAGTACTTC.

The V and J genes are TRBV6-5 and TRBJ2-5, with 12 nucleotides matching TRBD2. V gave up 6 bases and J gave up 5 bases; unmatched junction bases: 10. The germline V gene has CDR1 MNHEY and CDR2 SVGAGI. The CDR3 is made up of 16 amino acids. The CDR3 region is CASRIASGGAPETQYF. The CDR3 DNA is TGTGCCAGCAGGATAGCTAGCGGGGGGGCTCCGGAGACCCAGTACTTC.

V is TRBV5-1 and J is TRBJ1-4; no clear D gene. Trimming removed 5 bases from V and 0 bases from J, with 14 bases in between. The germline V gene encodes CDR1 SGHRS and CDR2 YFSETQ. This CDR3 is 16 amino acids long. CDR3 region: CASRDGARSTNEKLFF. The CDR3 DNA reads TGCGCCAGCAGGGACGGAGCCCGGTCAACTAATGAAAAACTGTTTTTT.

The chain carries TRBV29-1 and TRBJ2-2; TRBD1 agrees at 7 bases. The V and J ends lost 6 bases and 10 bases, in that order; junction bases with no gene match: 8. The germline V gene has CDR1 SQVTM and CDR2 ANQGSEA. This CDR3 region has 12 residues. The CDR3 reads CSVTKTGSELFF. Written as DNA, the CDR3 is TGCAGCGTGACAAAGACAGGGTCGGAGCTGTTTTTT.

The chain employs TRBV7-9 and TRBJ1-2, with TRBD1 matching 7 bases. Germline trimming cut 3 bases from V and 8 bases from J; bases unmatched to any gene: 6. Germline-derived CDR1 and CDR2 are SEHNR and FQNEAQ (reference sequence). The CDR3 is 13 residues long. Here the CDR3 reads CASSLRQGEGYTF. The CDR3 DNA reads TGTGCCAGCAGCTTGAGGCAGGGGGAGGGCTACACCTTC.

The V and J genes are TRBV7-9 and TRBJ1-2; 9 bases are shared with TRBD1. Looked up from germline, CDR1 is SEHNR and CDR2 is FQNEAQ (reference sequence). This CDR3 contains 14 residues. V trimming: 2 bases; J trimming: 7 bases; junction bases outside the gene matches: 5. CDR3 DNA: TGTGCCAGCAGCTTAACACAGGGGGCGCTTGGCTACACCTTC. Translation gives CASSLTQGALGYTF.

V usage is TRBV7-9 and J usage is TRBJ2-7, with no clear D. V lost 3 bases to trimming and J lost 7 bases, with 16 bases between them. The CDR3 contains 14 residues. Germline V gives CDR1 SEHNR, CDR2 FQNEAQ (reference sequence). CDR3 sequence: CASSFSGGQLEQYF. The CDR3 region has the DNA TGTGCCAGCAGCTTCTCGGGTGGGCAGTTGGAGCAGTACTTC. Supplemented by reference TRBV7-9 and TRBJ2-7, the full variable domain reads DTGVSQNPRHKITKRGQNVTFRCDPISEHNRLYWYRQTLGQGPEFLTYFQNEAQLEKSRLLSDRFSAERPKGSFSTLEIQRTEQGDSAMYLCASSFSGGQLEQYFGPGTRLTVT.

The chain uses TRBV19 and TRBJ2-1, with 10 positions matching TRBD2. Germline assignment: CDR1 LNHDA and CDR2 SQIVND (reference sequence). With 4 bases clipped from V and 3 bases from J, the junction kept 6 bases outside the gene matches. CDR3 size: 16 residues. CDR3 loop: CASSTQAGGIYNEQFF. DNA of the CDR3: TGTGCCAGTAGTACCCAAGCGGGAGGGATCTACAATGAGCAGTTCTTC.

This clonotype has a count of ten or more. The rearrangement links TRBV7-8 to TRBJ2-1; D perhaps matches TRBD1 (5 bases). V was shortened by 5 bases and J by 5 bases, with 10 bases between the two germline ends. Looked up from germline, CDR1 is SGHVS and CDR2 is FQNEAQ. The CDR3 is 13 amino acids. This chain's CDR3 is CASSPTRDNEQFF. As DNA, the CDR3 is TGTGCCAGCAGCCCCACCAGGGACAATGAGCAGTTCTTC.

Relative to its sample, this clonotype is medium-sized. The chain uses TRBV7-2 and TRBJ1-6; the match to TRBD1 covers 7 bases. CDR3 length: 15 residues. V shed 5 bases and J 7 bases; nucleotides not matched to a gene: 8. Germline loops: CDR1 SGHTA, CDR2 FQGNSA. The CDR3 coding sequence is TGTGCCAGCAGCCCCGCCCCAGGGGGAAATTCACCCCTCCACTTT. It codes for CASSPAPGGNSPLHF. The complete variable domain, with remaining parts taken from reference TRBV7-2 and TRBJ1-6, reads GAGVSQSPSNKVTEKGKDVELRCDPISGHTALYWYRQSLGQGLEFLIYFQGNSAPDKSGLPSDRFSAERTGGSVSTLTIQRTQQEDSAVYLCASSPAPGGNSPLHFGNGTRLTVT.

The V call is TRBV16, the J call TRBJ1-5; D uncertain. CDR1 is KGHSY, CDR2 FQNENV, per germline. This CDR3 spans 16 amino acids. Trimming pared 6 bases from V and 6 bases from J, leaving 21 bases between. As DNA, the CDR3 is TGTGCCAGCAGTCCACTGCGGCAGACTGTGAGTCAGCCCCAGCATTTT. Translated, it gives CASSPLRQTVSQPQHF.

In DNA form, the CDR3 reads TGTGCCAGCAGGAAGACAGCAACCGGAGATTTTGGCTACACCTTC. Its translation is CASRKTATGDFGYTF. The chain recombines TRBV6-2 or TRBV6-3 with TRBJ1-2; D may be TRBD1 (5 bases). Trimming removed 6 bases at V and 7 bases at J, with 21 bases between. This CDR3 contains 15 residues. Germline V gene data show CDR1 as MNHEY and CDR2 as SVGEGT.

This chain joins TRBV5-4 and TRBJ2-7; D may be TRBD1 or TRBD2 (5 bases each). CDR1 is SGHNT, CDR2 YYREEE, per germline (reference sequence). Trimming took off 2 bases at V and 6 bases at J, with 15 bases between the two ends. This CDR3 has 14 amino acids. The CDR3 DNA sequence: TGTGCCAGCAGCTTCGACGGGACCCATGCCGAGCAGTACTTC. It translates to CASSFDGTHAEQYF.

The CDR3 region has the DNA TGTGCTAGTGGTTCGCTAAACGAGCAGTACTTC. It specifies CASGSLNEQYF. The rearrangement uses TRBV12-5 and TRBJ2-7; D unclear. The germline V and J ends were trimmed by 4 bases and 5 bases, with 6 bases remaining between them. The CDR3 totals 11 residues. In germline, CDR1 is LGHNT, CDR2 FRNRAP.

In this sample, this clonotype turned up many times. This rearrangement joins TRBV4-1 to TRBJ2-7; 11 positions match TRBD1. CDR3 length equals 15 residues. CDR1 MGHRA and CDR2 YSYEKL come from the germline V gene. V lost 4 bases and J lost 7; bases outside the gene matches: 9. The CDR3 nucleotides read TGCGCCAGCAGCCCCTACCGGGACAGGGGGTTTGAGCAGTACTTC. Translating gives CASSPYRDRGFEQYF.

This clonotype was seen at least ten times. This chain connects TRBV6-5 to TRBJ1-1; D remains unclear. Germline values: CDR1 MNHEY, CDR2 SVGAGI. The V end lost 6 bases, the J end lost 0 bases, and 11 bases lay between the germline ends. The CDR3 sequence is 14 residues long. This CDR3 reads CASSRQRMNTEAFF. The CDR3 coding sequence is TGTGCCAGCAGCCGTCAGCGTATGAACACTGAAGCTTTCTTT.

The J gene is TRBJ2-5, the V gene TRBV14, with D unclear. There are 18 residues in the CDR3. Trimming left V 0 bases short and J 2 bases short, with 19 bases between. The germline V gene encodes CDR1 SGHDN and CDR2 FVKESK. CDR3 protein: CASSQEYSILRSQETQYF. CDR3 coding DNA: TGTGCCAGCAGCCAAGAATATTCCATCCTCAGATCTCAAGAGACCCAGTACTTC.

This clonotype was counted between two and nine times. Here the CDR3 reads CASSSGVGTGELFF. For the CDR3, the DNA is TGTGCCAGCAGTTCAGGGGTTGGCACCGGGGAGCTGTTTTTT. This sequence joins TRBV6-4 and TRBJ2-2; D is perhaps TRBD1 (6 bases). The CDR3 sequence is 14 residues long. The V end was cut by 5 bases, the J end by 4 bases, with 11 bases between. The germline gives CDR1 MRHNA, CDR2 SNTAGT.

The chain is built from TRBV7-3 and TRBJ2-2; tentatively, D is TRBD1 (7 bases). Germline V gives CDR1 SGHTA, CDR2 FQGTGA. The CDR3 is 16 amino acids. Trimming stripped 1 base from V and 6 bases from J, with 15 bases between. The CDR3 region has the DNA TGTGCCAGCAGCTTAAGGAGTACAGGGGAGGCCGGGGAGCTGTTTTTT. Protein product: CASSLRSTGEAGELFF.

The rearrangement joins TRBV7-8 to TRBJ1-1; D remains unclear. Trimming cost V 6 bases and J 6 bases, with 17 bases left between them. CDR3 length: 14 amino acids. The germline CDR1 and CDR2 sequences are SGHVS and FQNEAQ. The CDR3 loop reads CASSMRSASAEAFF. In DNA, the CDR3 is TGTGCCAGCAGTATGAGGTCGGCGAGCGCTGAAGCTTTCTTT.